This T cell receptor beta chain was recorded in a study of shared clonotypes between healthy human individuals. Each PCR replicate run on unsorted PBMC took in approximately 310 ng DNA, about 29,000 T cell genomes. As originally analysed: There were no quality scores in the junction-only immunoSEQ sequences, so filtering differed. Generated by immunoSEQ multiplex PCR, the TCRdb table keeps only in-frame clones and is missing some. The V and J calls and the clone size are those of that table, but D and trimming were determined from the DNA. The sample yields 450,000 or so clones, approximately 80% seen once. The donors, all of them Caucasian adults, lived in Nashville, Tennessee. Study results and caveats: Exclusively blood specimens were collected; tissue repertoires likely differ.

This CDR3 has 11 residues. Germline CDR1 reads KGHSH; CDR2 reads LQKENI. To note about this clone: The antigen remains undetermined. A read error is likely here: a far larger clone is one base away. This specimen includes other DNA sequences encoding the same CDR3.

The rearrangement joins TRBV18 to TRBJ2-5; D is undetermined. The source material was PBMCs. This clonotype was sampled from a woman aged 40 to 50 in good health. Some clones in this sample may be carry-over from other donors' samples. CDR3 loop: CASSTQETQYF. DNA for the CDR3: TGTGCCAGCTCAACCCAAGAGACCCAATACTTC.